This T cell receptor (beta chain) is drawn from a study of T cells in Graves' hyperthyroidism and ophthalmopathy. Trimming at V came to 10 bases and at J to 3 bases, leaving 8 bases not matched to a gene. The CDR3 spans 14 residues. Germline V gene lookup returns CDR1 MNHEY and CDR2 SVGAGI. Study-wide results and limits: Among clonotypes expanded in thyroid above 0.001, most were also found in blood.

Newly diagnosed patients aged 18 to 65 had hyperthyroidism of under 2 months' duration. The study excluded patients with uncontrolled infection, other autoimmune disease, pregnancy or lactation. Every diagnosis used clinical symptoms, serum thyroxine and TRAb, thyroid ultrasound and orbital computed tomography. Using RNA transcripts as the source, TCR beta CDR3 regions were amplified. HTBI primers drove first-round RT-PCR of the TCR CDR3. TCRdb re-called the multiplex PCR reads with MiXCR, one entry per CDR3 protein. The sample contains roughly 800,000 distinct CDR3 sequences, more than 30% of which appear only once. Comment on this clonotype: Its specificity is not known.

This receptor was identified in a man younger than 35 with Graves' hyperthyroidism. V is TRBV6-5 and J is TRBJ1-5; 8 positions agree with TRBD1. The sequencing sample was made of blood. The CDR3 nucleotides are TGTGCCACCCGACAGGGGACGACCAATCAGCCCCAGCATTTT. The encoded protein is CATRQGTTNQPQHF.